The 16 T cell receptor beta chains in this list originate from one sample, sequenced in a study of blood T cell repertoires in COVID-19. Sequencing was performed with immunoSEQ multiplex PCR; in TCRdb, only in-frame clones are kept and a portion is missing. The table includes about 410,000 clones, nearly 90% detected once. Sequences were obtained from PBMCs or T cells enriched from blood (not recorded which). These receptors all come from a woman aged 30 to 39 who had recovered from COVID-19.

The rearrangement uses TRBV12-3 or TRBV12-4 and TRBJ2-3; weak D call: TRBD2 (5 bases). The CDR3 totals 11 residues. V lost 5 bases to trimming and J lost 6 bases, with 6 bases between them. CDR3 loop: CASSRGDTQYF. Written as DNA, the CDR3 is TGTGCCAGCAGTCGAGGGGATACGCAGTATTTT.

The chain employs TRBV7-9 and TRBJ1-6, with D possibly being TRBD1 (6 bases). The CDR3 contains 15 residues. Germline CDR1 reads SEHNR; CDR2 reads FQNEAQ (reference sequence). Trimming left V 3 bases short and J 9 bases short, with 15 bases between. The CDR3 region has the DNA TGTGCCAGCAGCTTGACAGGAGAAGGGAGTTCACCCCTCCACTTT. Protein product: CASSLTGEGSSPLHF.

V and J are TRBV19 and TRBJ1-2; weak D call: TRBD1 (5 bases). Germline V gives CDR1 LNHDA, CDR2 SQIVND (reference sequence). V dropped 1 base and J dropped 2 bases, with 8 bases sitting between them. The CDR3 spans 14 residues. The CDR3 sequence: CASSIGQLNYGYTF. CDR3 nucleotides: TGTGCCAGTAGTATAGGACAGTTGAACTATGGCTACACCTTC. The complete variable domain, with remaining parts taken from reference TRBV19 and TRBJ1-2, reads DGGITQSPKYLFRKEGQNVTLSCEQNLNHDAMYWYRQDPGQGLRLIYYSQIVNDFQKGDIAEGYSVSREKKESFPLTVTSAQKNPTAFYLCASSIGQLNYGYTFGSGTRLTVV.

The chain employs TRBV3-1 (or the pseudogene TRBV3-2) and TRBJ1-2; TRBD1 matches at 7 bases. CDR1 and CDR2 from the germline V gene are LGHDT and YNNKEL (reference sequence). J gave up 3 bases and V 1 base, and 8 bases lay outside the gene matches. The CDR3 is made up of 16 amino acids. CDR3 sequence (DNA): TGTGCCAGCAGCCAAGTGGTCACAGGGACAGACTATGGCTACACCTTC. Its translation: CASSQVVTGTDYGYTF.

This chain links TRBV27 with TRBJ1-2; D is unresolved. The CDR3 is 13 amino acids. Between the trimmed V and J ends, which lost 6 bases and 0 bases, there was a span of 8 bases. Germline V gene sequence: CDR1 MNHEY, CDR2 SMNVEV (reference sequence). The CDR3 DNA reads as TGTGCCAGCAGCTTCAGTGCTAACTATGGCTACACCTTC. This gives the protein CASSFSANYGYTF.

This clone appeared once. V is TRBV2 and J is TRBJ1-5; tentatively, D is TRBD1 (6 bases). The CDR3 is 15 residues long. The V and J ends lost 1 base and 3 bases respectively, with 10 bases between them. Germline V CDR1 and CDR2: SNHLY, FYNNEI. The CDR3, as DNA: TGTGCCAGCAGTGAAGGGACAGCATACAATCAGCCCCAGCATTTT. This codes for CASSEGTAYNQPQHF.

The chain has TRBV28 and TRBJ1-2; a weak D match, TRBD1 (6 bases). Trimming removed 5 bases from V and 9 bases from J, with 22 bases in between. Germline V gives CDR1 MDHEN, CDR2 SYDVKM. The CDR3 runs to 15 residues. The CDR3 DNA follows: TGTGCCAGCAGTATGATCCCCGGGACAAGCCATAGCTACACCTTC. It is translated as CASSMIPGTSHSYTF.

This chain uses TRBV6-5 with TRBJ2-2; TRBD2 matches at 12 bases. The germline V gene encodes CDR1 MNHEY and CDR2 SVGAGI. The J segment lost 5 bases and the V segment lost 5 bases, leaving 3 bases of the junction unmatched. The CDR3 has 15 residues. The CDR3 is CASSTSGGRTGELFF. The CDR3 DNA is TGTGCCAGCAGTACTAGCGGGGGGCGGACCGGGGAGCTGTTTTTT.

This chain connects TRBV9 to TRBJ1-1; D call uncertain. Germline V gene lookup returns CDR1 SGDLS and CDR2 YYNGEE. The CDR3 runs 14 residues. V lost 4 bases and J 4 bases, leaving 14 bases between the germline ends. The CDR3 DNA reads TGTGCCAGCAGCTCGCGTGCGGAAAGCACTGAAGCTTTCTTT. Translation: CASSSRAESTEAFF.

In DNA form, the CDR3 reads TGTGCCAGCAGCCAAAGAATCGGCGACTCCGAGCAGTTCTTC. It encodes CASSQRIGDSEQFF. The rearrangement uses TRBV14 and TRBJ2-1; D is ambiguous. V lost 2 bases to trimming and J lost 10 bases, with 15 bases between them. CDR3 length: 14 amino acids. Germline V gene data show CDR1 as SGHDN and CDR2 as FVKESK.

This chain connects TRBV28 to TRBJ2-7; 13 bases line up with TRBD2. The CDR3 length is 15 residues. The V and J ends lost 6 bases and 2 bases, in that order; junction bases with no gene match: 4. Germline CDR1 is MDHEN and CDR2 is SYDVKM. CDR3 protein: CASRELAGGAYEQYF. CDR3 coding DNA: TGTGCCAGCAGGGAACTAGCGGGAGGGGCCTACGAGCAGTACTTC.

This chain uses TRBV7-2 with TRBJ1-4, with 9 bases lining up with TRBD1. Unmatched junction bases numbered 8, after V lost 5 bases and J lost 10 bases. The CDR3 spans 14 residues. CDR1 and CDR2 (germline): SGHTA, FQGNSA. CDR3 sequence: CASSPPGTGSKLFF. In DNA, the CDR3 is TGTGCCAGCAGCCCACCCGGGACAGGGTCAAAACTGTTTTTT.

The chain is built from TRBV4-1 and TRBJ1-6; weak D call: TRBD1 (6 bases). This CDR3 region has 15 residues. Germline CDR1 MGHRA, CDR2 YSYEKL. The V end lost 4 bases, the J end lost 8 bases, and 15 bases lay between the germline ends. This CDR3 reads CASSPPQGAHSPLHF. The CDR3 region has the DNA TGCGCCAGCAGCCCCCCACAGGGTGCGCATTCACCCCTCCACTTT.

With regard to this clone: Other DNA sequences of this sample code for an identical CDR3. The rearrangement uses TRBV18 and TRBJ1-3; no definite D call. CDR3 size: 15 residues. Per the germline V gene, CDR1 is KGHSH and CDR2 is LQKENI. V was clipped by 2 bases and J by 1 base, with 9 bases between them. As DNA, the CDR3 is TGTGCCAGCTCACCAAGTACGGGGTCTGGAAACACCATATATTTT. The encoded protein is CASSPSTGSGNTIYF.

This rearrangement joins TRBV30 to TRBJ1-2; D unclear. The CDR3 is 13 amino acids. V lost 4 bases and J 0 bases, leaving 9 bases between the germline ends. Germline CDR1 reads GTSNPN; CDR2 reads SVGIG (reference sequence). In DNA, the CDR3 is TGTGCCTGGATCGTCAGTCCTAACTATGGCTACACCTTC. Encoded protein: CAWIVSPNYGYTF.

The rearrangement joins TRBV4-3 to TRBJ1-1, with D perhaps matching TRBD1 (6 bases). This CDR3 is built from 13 residues. Germline V CDR1 and CDR2: LGHNA, YSLEER. Trimming removed 6 bases at V and 1 base at J, with 9 bases between. As DNA, the CDR3 is TGCGCCAGCAGACAGGACAGGAACACTGAAGCTTTCTTT. Its translation: CASRQDRNTEAFF.